This TCR beta chain was sequenced during a study of blood T cells in healthy people across ages (dated by TCRdb to the mid-2010s). General notes on the study: In model experiments, roughly one uniquely barcoded TCR beta cDNA molecule per two T cells was captured by template switching. For two donors (one aged 18 to 29 and one aged 80 or older), the study analyzed two additional independent replicas of 1 million unique cDNA reads from the same blood draw. The study measured age-related changes in TCR beta repertoire diversity using deep sequencing normalized with unique cDNA molecular identifiers. Donors were grouped into four age groups: young (average approximately 16 years), middle-aged (around 39), aged (around 62) and long-lived (around 80). To avoid experimental bias, donors of different ages were spread randomly across the sequencing lanes. Points the paper makes about the study in general: Estimates of total diversity based on one million sequenced T cells were considered lower bounds and underestimates. As age increased, observed TCR beta diversity per million T cells dropped in a roughly linear way, and a significant reduction was already evident by age about 36. Because the CMV infection status of the donors was unknown, age-related changes in expanded clonotypes may potentially have been confounded. Because profiling used bulk unsorted PBMCs, naive and antigen-experienced compartments could not be compared conclusively. The percentage of naive T cells measured by flow cytometry correlated strongly with observed TCR beta diversity. Compared with the aged group, more naive CD4+ T cells, fewer expanded clones and increased TCR diversity were shown by the long-lived group, suggesting age selection.

The CDR3 runs 16 amino acids, cysteine and phenylalanine included. Only the CDR3 portion is preserved as DNA: 48 bases, with reading frame beginning at the first base. Deletion took 0 bases off V and 3 bases off J, with a span of 15 bases between the germline ends. Looking up the germline V gene yields CDR1 SGHRS and CDR2 YFSETQ. This clonotype has at least ten counts. Its recognized antigen is unknown. Base quality data are lacking; no much larger clone is found one base away. Donors were under 40 systemically healthy Caucasian individuals from Russia aged roughly 6 to 100 years. Each donor gave ten milliliters of peripheral blood, collected into EDTA-treated Vacutainer tubes. Ficoll-Paque density-gradient centrifugation was used to isolate PBMCs, with at least 7 million obtained per sample. Total RNA, at least 6 micrograms per sample, was extracted from PBMCs with Trizol reagent. Naive CD45RAhigh/CD27high T cell percentages were measured by flow cytometry on a PBMC aliquot from every donor.

Receptor libraries were prepared by 5' RACE. TCRdb names Illumina HiSeq 2500 as the instrument used. A second PCR of roughly 7 to 12 cycles was run with a J-beta primer mix and a sample-barcoded 5' primer. Each TCR beta cDNA molecule received a unique molecular identifier from a template-switch 5' adaptor carrying 12 random nucleotides. Each sample yielded at least 3 million CDR3-containing paired-end reads. The Mint cDNA synthesis kit, primed by a TRBC-specific oligonucleotide, was used to synthesize first-strand cDNA from all RNA. Following uracil-DNA glycosylase treatment, all cDNA underwent a first 18-cycle PCR with the universal primers M1SS and BC2_uni_R. Processing in the source paper ran as follows. Normalization of each sample was performed by random selection of 1 million high-quality reads, each carrying a distinct molecular identifier. Instead of being binned into consensus sequences, reads with shared molecular identifiers were discarded. MiTCR, set to a Q25 quality threshold and the strictest error-elimination algorithm, was used for CDR3 identification, clonotype clustering and error correction. Lower-bound total TCR beta diversity was estimated with a nonparametric unseen species model using Euler transformation. TCRdb reprocessing: public reads trimmed at Q25 with fastp, clones called with MiXCR, in-frame beta chains kept. Identical CDR3 proteins give one entry, which carries the most common genes and DNA. The authors' filters were not applied to this entry. Here the sample has some 900,000 distinct CDR3 sequences; more than 25% occur a single time. The ten largest clones take up around a sixth of the sample.

What was sequenced was blood. The chain is made from TRBV5-1 and TRBJ2-5, with TRBD2 as a weak D call on 5 bases. This sequence was found in a woman older than 75 in good health. CDR3 region: CASSLGPGLDKETQYF. The nucleotide sequence reads TGCGCCAGCAGCTTGGGACCGGGGTTGGATAAAGAGACCCAGTACTTC.